The rows below give T cell receptor beta chains drawn from one sample of a study of CD8+ T cells in alopecia areata. Clones were read by immunoSEQ multiplex PCR, and TCRdb kept only the in-frame ones, dropping some. This table has some 130,000 clones, about 60% appearing once. The input for sequencing was CD4+ T cells sorted from blood, taken at week 0. All receptors derive from a human donor with alopecia areata. CDR3s include the opening cysteine and the closing phenylalanine or tryptophan. Fields, in order: CDR3 length, V gene, clone size, J gene, D gene, CDR3 DNA, CDR3 protein. The D gene is left open where the match is weak. Clone size appears in some rows only: once, few, many, or a class for an expanded clone.

16	TRBV5-1	NA	TRBJ1-1	TRBD1	TGCGCCAGCAGTTCAGGACAGGGGGAATGGGGTACTGAAGCTTTCTTT	CASSSGQGEWGTEAFF
13	TRBV6-5	NA	TRBJ2-5	NA	TGTGCCAGCAGTTACTCGGGCAGAGAGACCCAGTACTTC	CASSYSGRETQYF
13	TRBV5-4	NA	TRBJ1-4	NA	TGTGCCAGCAGTTCGAGCAAAGACGAAAAACTGTTTTTT	CASSSSKDEKLFF
14	TRBV7-2	NA	TRBJ2-4	NA	TGTGCCAGCAGCTTAGATGGTGGGCTAAACATTCAGTACTTC	CASSLDGGLNIQYF
16	TRBV9	NA	TRBJ2-3	NA	TGTGCCAGCAGCGCCCCGGTACATCTTAGCACAGATACGCAGTATTTT	CASSAPVHLSTDTQYF
14	TRBV29-1	few	TRBJ1-1	NA	TGCAGCGTTGAGACAGGCACCCGGAACACTGAAGCTTTCTTT	CSVETGTRNTEAFF
14	TRBV18	few	TRBJ2-7	TRBD1	TGTGCCAGCTCACCAACCGGGACAGGGAACGAGCAGTACTTC	CASSPTGTGNEQYF
19	TRBV2	few	TRBJ1-5	NA	TGTGCCAGCAGCCTCACCCCCGTCCATCTAGGGTTCTCCAATCAGCCCCAGCATTTT	CASSLTPVHLGFSNQPQHF
20	TRBV4-3	NA	TRBJ2-3	TRBD2	TGCGCCAGCAGCCAAGATCTCGGACTAGCGGGACGTTCAAGCACAGATACGCAGTATTTT	CASSQDLGLAGRSSTDTQYF
15	TRBV21-1	NA	TRBJ2-1	NA	TGTGCCAGCAGCGTGACAGGGGGCGCCGGAAATGAGCAGTTCTTC	CASSVTGGAGNEQFF
16	TRBV6-1	NA	TRBJ2-2	TRBD2	TGTGCCAGCAGTGAAGGCAGCGGGGGTGTCGCCGGGGAGCTGTTTTTT	CASSEGSGGVAGELFF
14	TRBV2	few	TRBJ1-2	TRBD1	TGTGCCAGCTCCGTGTCGCAGGGGGAAAGGGGCTACACCTTC	CASSVSQGERGYTF
14	TRBV29-1	once	TRBJ2-5	NA	TGCAGCGTTGAAGCCGCGACAAAACAAGAGACCCAGTACTTC	CSVEAATKQETQYF
17	TRBV30	NA	TRBJ2-5	TRBD2	TGTGCCTGGAGTGTTCTAGCGGGGGGGAGGTACCAAGAGACCCAGTACTTC	CAWSVLAGGRYQETQYF
15	TRBV7-7	NA	TRBJ2-5	TRBD2	TGTGCTAGCAGCTCTTTAGCGGGGGGGCAAGAGACCCAGTACTTC	CASSSLAGGQETQYF
13	TRBV29-1	NA	TRBJ2-1	TRBD1	TGCAGCGTTGGGGGACAGGGCATCAATGAGCAGTTCTTC	CSVGGQGINEQFF
16	TRBV5-1	NA	TRBJ2-1	TRBD1	TGCGCCAGCAGCTTGTGGGGAGGACAGGGGAACAATGAGCAGTTCTTC	CASSLWGGQGNNEQFF
15	TRBV27	NA	TRBJ2-3	TRBD2	TGTGCCAGCAGTTCGTGGGGGGGAGGCACAGATACGCAGTATTTT	CASSSWGGGTDTQYF
12	TRBV7-8	once	TRBJ1-4	NA	TGTGCCAGCAGCTTACCCGGTGAAAAACTGTTTTTT	CASSLPGEKLFF
13	TRBV10-3	few	TRBJ1-6	NA	TGTGCCATCAGAATAGACCGAGATTCACCCCTCCACTTT	CAIRIDRDSPLHF
17	TRBV4-1	NA	TRBJ2-3	NA	TGCGCCAGCAGCCAAGATCGGACCACGACTGGCACAGATACGCAGTATTTT	CASSQDRTTTGTDTQYF
18	TRBV7-2	NA	TRBJ2-3	TRBD2	TGTGCCAGCAGCCCCCGGGGCTGGGCGGGGGGGACTGCAGATACGCAGTATTTT	CASSPRGWAGGTADTQYF
15	TRBV5-5	NA	TRBJ1-2	TRBD1	TGTGCCAGCAGCTTGGCGACAGGGATCAACTATGGCTACACCTTC	CASSLATGINYGYTF
13	TRBV5-1	NA	TRBJ1-2	NA	TGCGCCAGCAGCCACGGGGCTTTTGATGGCTACACCTTC	CASSHGAFDGYTF
15	TRBV6-1	NA	TRBJ1-6	NA	TGTGCCAGCAGCCAGTTGGGTACGCAAAATTCACCCCTCCACTTT	CASSQLGTQNSPLHF
15	TRBV4-3	NA	TRBJ1-2	TRBD1	TGCGCCAGCAGCCAAAGGGACAGGGGGACCTATGGCTACACCTTC	CASSQRDRGTYGYTF
14	TRBV2	once	TRBJ2-1	NA	TGTGCCAGCAGTAAAGGACAGCTTTACAATGAGCAGTTCTTC	CASSKGQLYNEQFF
12	TRBV2	NA	TRBJ2-7	NA	TGTGCCAGCAGCTCGGACACCTACGAGCAGTACTTC	CASSSDTYEQYF
16	TRBV4-2	NA	TRBJ2-7	TRBD1	TGTGCCAGCAGCCCGAAAAGAGGACAGGGGGCCTACGAGCAGTACTTC	CASSPKRGQGAYEQYF
13	TRBV7-2	NA	TRBJ2-7	TRBD2	TGTGCCAGCAGCCCGGGACTAGCGGGGGCGCAGTACTTC	CASSPGLAGAQYF
15	TRBV30	NA	TRBJ2-7	TRBD1	TGTGCCTGGAGTGCATGGACAGGGGGCTCGTACGAGCAGTACTTC	CAWSAWTGGSYEQYF
15	TRBV18	NA	TRBJ2-1	NA	TGTGCCAGCTCACCCTTCGGGACTCCAGACAATGAGCAGTTCTTC	CASSPFGTPDNEQFF
12	TRBV7-9	few	TRBJ1-6	NA	TGTGCCAGCAGCTTACTCGGGGGGCCCCTCCACTTT	CASSLLGGPLHF
18	TRBV9	NA	TRBJ2-5	TRBD2	TGTGCCAGCAGCGGAGTAGGAGCAGGGACTAGCCATTTGGGGACCCAGTACTTC	CASSGVGAGTSHLGTQYF
14	TRBV7-2	NA	TRBJ1-6	TRBD1	TGTGCCAGCAGCTCCGGACAGGGTACGGCGTCCCTCCACTTT	CASSSGQGTASLHF
11	TRBV5-4	NA	TRBJ2-5	NA	TGTGCCAGCAGCTTCCAAGAGACCCAGTACTTC	CASSFQETQYF
15	TRBV27	few	TRBJ1-2	TRBD1	TGTGCCAGCAGTTTCTCGACAGGGGCGGGGTATGGCTACACCTTC	CASSFSTGAGYGYTF
13	TRBV11-3	NA	TRBJ1-1	TRBD1	TGTGCCAGCAGCTTGACAGGGGCCACTGAAGCTTTCTTT	CASSLTGATEAFF
13	TRBV29-1	once	TRBJ1-4	NA	TGCAGCGTTGGGGTTGCAACTAATGAAAAACTGTTTTTT	CSVGVATNEKLFF
15	TRBV5-1	NA	TRBJ2-5	NA	TGCGCCAGCAGCTTGGGAACGGGGGCGAGGGAGACCCAGTACTTC	CASSLGTGARETQYF